Reported below is one TCR beta chain. The CDR3 sequence is 15 residues long. From germline, CDR1 is SNHLY and CDR2 FYNNEI. V shed 6 bases and J shed 2 bases, with 17 bases lying between them. This entry belongs to a study of blood T cell repertoires in COVID-19. The data were produced by immunoSEQ multiplex PCR, yet TCRdb's version contains in-frame clones alone and is incomplete. Of nearly 250,000 clones in the sample, 85% to 90% were seen once. Specimen: PBMCs or T cells enriched from blood (not recorded which). This TCR was sampled from a man aged 50-60 years who had been exposed to COVID-19. The chain has TRBV2 and TRBJ2-7, with D possibly matching TRBD2 (5 bases). Written as DNA, the CDR3 is TGTGCCAGCAGAATAGAGGGCTCTCCGGCCTACGAGCAGTACTTC. It specifies CASRIEGSPAYEQYF.